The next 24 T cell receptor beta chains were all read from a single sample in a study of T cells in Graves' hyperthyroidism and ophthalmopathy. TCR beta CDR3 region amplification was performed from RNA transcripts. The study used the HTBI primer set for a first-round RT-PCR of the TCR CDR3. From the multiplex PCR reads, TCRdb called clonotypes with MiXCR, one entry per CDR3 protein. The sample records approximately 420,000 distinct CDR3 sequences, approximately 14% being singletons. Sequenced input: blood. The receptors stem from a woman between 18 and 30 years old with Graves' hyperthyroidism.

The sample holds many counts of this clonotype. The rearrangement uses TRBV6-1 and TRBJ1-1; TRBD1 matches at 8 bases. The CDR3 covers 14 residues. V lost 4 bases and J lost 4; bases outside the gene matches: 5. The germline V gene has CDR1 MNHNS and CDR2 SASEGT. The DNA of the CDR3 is TGTGCCAGCAGTGTCTTAACAGGGGGCACTGAAGCTTTCTTT. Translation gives CASSVLTGGTEAFF.

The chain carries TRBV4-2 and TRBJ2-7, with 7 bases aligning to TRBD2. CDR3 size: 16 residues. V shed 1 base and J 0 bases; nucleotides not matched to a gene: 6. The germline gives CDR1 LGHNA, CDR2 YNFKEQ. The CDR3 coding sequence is TGTGCCAGCAGCCAAGGCGGTAGCGGGTCCTCCTACGAGCAGTACTTC. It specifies CASSQGGSGSSYEQYF.

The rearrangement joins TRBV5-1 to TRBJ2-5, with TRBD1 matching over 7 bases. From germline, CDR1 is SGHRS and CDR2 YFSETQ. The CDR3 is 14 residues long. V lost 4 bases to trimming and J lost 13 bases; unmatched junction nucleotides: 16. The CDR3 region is CASSPGTVPGSWYF. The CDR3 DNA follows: TGCGCCAGCAGCCCCGGGACAGTACCCGGGTCGTGGTACTTC.

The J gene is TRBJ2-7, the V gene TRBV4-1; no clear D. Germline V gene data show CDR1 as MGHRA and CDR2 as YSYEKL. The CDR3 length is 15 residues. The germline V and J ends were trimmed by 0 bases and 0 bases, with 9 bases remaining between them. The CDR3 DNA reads TGCGCCAGCAGCCAAGAGGCCAGAAGCTCCTACGAGCAGTACTTC. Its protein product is CASSQEARSSYEQYF.

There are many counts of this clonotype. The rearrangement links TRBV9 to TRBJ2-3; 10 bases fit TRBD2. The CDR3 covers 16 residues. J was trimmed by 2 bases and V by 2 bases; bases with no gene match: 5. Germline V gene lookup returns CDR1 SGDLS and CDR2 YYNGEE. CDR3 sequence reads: CASSVQSGRATDTQYF. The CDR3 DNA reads TGTGCCAGCAGCGTTCAGAGCGGGAGGGCCACAGATACGCAGTATTTT. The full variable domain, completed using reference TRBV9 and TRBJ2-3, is DSGVTQTPKHLITATGQRVTLRCSPRSGDLSVYWYQQSLDQGLQFLIQYYNGEERAKGNILERFSAQQFPDLHSELNLSSLELGDSALYFCASSVQSGRATDTQYFGPGTRLTVL.

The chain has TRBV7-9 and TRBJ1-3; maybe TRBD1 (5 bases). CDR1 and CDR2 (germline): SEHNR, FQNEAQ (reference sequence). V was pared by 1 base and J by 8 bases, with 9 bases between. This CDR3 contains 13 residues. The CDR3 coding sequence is TGTGCCAGCAGCTTAGAGGGGCGCGACACCATATATTTT. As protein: CASSLEGRDTIYF.

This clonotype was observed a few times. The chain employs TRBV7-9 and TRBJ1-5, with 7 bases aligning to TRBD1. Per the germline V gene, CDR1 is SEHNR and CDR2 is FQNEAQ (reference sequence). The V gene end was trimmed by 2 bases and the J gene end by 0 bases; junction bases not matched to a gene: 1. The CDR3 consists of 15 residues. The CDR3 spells CASSLQGDSNQPQHF. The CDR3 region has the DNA TGTGCCAGCAGCTTACAGGGGGATAGCAATCAGCCCCAGCATTTT.

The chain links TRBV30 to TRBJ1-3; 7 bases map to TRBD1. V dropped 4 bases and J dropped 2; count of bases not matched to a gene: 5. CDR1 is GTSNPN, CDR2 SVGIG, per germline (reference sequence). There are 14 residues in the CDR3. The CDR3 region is CAWTHTGAGNTIYF. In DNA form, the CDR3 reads TGTGCCTGGACCCATACAGGGGCTGGAAACACCATATATTTT.

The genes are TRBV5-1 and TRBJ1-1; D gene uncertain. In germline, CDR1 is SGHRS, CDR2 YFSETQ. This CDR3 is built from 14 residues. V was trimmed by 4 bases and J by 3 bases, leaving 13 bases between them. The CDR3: CASSGLQGYTEAFF. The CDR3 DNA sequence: TGCGCCAGCAGCGGTCTTCAAGGATACACTGAAGCTTTCTTT.

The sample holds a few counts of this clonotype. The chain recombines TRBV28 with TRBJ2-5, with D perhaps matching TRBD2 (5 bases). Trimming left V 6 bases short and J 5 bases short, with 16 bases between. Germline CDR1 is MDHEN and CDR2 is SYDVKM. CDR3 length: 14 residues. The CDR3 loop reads CASSPLEFGETQYF. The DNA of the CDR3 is TGTGCCAGCAGCCCACTAGAATTCGGGGAGACCCAGTACTTC.

The CDR3 DNA reads TGTGCCAGCAGTTACTGGGCCGGACTAGCGGGAGGGCTATACAATGAGCAGTTCTTC. Its protein is CASSYWAGLAGGLYNEQFF. J is TRBJ2-1 and V is TRBV6-2 or TRBV6-3; the match to TRBD2 covers 15 bases. Germline V lookup: CDR1 MNHEY, CDR2 SVGEGT. Trimming took 1 base from V and 4 from J; bases not matched to a gene: 8. The CDR3 is made up of 19 amino acids.

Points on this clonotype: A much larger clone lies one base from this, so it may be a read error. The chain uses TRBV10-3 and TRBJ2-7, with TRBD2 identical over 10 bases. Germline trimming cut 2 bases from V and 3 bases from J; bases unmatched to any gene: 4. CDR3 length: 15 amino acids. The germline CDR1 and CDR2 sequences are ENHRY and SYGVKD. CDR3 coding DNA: TGTGCCATCAGTGAGACTAGCGGGGACGACTACGAGCAGTACTTC. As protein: CAISETSGDDYEQYF.

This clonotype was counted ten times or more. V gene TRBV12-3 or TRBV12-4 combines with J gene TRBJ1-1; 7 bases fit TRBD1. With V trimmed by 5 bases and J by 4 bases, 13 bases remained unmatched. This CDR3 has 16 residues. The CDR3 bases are TGTGCCAGCAGTGGTAGACAGGGTTTCTTTGGCACTGAAGCTTTCTTT. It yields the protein CASSGRQGFFGTEAFF.

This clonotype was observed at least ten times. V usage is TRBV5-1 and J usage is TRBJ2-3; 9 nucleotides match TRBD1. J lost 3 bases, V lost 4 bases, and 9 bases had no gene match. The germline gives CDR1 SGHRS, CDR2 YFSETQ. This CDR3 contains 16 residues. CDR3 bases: TGCGCCAGCAGCGGGCTGACAGGGGGTTGGACAGATACGCAGTATTTT. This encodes CASSGLTGGWTDTQYF.

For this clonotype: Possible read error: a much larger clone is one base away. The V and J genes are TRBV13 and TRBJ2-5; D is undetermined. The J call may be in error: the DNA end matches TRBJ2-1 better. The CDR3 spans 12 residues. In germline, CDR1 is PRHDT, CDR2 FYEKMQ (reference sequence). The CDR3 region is CASSLRVETQFF. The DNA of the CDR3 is TGTGCCAGCAGCTTAAGAGTAGAGACCCAGTTCTTC.

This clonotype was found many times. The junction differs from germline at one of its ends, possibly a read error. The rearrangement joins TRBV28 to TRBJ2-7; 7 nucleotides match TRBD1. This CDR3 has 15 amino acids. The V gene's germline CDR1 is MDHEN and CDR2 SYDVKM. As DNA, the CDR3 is TGTGCCAGCAGTTCCCCTCGGGACAGATTATCTACGAGCAGTTTC. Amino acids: CASSSPRDRLSTSSF.

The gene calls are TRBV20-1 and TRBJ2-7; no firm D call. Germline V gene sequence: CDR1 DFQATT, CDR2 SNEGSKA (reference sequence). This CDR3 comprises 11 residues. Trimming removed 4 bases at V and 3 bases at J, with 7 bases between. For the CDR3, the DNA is TGCAGTGCTAAGGCAGACTACGAGCAGTACTTC. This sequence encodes CSAKADYEQYF.

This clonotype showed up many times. The CDR3 loop is CSVFLLTSGREQETQYF. CDR3 in DNA: TGCAGCGTATTTCTTTTGACTAGCGGGAGGGAACAAGAGACCCAGTACTTC. J is TRBJ2-5 and V is TRBV29-1, with 14 bases fitting TRBD2. The trim removed 6 bases at V and 2 bases at J, leaving 11 bases unmatched. Germline CDR1 and CDR2: SQVTM and ANQGSEA. The CDR3 runs 17 residues.

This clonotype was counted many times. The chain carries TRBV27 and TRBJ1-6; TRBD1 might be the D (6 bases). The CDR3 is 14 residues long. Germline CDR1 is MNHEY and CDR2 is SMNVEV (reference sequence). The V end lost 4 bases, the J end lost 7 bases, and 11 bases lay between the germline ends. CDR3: CASSYRANNSPLHF. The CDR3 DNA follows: TGTGCCAGCAGTTACAGGGCTAACAATTCACCCCTCCACTTT.

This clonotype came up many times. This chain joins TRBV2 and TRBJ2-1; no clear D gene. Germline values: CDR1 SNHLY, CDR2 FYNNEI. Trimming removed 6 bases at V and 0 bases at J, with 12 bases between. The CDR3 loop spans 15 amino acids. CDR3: CASSRTLRSYNEQFF. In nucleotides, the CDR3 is TGTGCCAGCAGCCGCACTTTGCGCTCCTACAATGAGCAGTTCTTC. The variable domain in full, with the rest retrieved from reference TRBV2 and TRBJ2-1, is EPEVTQTPSHQVTQMGQEVILRCVPISNHLYFYWYRQILGQKVEFLVSFYNNEISEKSEIFDDQFSVERPDGSNFTLKIRSTKLEDSAMYFCASSRTLRSYNEQFFGPGTRLTVL.

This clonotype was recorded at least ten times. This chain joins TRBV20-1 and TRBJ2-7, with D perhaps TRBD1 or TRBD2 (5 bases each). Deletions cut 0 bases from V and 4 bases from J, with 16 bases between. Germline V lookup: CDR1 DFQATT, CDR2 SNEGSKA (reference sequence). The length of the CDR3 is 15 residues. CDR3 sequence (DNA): TGCAGTGCTAGAGACCCGACTACAGGACCTTACGAGCAGTACTTC. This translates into CSARDPTTGPYEQYF.

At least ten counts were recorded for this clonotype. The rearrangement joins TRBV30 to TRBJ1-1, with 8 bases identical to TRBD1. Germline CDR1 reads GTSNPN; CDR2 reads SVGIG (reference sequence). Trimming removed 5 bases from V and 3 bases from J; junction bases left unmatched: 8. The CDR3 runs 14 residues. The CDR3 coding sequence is TGTGCCTGGTTTCCCCTCAGGGGGCACACTGAAGCTTTCTTT. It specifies CAWFPLRGHTEAFF.

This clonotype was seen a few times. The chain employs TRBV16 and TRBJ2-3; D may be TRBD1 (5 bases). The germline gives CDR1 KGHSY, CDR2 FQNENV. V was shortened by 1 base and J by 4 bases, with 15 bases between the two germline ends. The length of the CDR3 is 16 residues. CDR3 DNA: TGTGCCAGCAGCCAATATCGCCAAAGGGGCGCAGATACGCAGTATTTT. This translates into CASSQYRQRGADTQYF.

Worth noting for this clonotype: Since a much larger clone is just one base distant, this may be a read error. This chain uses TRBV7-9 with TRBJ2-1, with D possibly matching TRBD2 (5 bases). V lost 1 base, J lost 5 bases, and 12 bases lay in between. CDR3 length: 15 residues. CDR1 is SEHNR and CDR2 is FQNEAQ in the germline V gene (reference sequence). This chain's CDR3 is CASSLVVGADNEQFF. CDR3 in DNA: TGTGCCAGCAGCTTAGTCGTGGGAGCCGACAATGAGCAGTTCTTC.